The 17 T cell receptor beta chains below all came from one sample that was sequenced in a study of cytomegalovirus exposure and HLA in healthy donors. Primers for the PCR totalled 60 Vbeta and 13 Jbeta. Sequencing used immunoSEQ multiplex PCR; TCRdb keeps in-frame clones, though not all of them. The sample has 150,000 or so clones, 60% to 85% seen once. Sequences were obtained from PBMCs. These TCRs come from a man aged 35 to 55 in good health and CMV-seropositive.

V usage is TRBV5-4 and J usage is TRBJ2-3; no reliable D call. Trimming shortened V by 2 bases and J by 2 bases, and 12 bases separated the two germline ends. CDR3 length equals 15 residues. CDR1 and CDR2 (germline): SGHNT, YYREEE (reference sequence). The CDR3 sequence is CASSLSRVSTDTQYF. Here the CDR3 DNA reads TGTGCCAGCAGCTTATCCCGGGTTTCCACAGATACGCAGTATTTT. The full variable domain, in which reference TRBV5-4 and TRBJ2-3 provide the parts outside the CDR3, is ETGVTQSPTHLIKTRGQQVTLRCSSQSGHNTVSWYQQALGQGPQFIFQYYREEENGRGNFPPRFSGLQFPNYSSELNVNALELDDSALYLCASSLSRVSTDTQYFGPGTRLTVL.

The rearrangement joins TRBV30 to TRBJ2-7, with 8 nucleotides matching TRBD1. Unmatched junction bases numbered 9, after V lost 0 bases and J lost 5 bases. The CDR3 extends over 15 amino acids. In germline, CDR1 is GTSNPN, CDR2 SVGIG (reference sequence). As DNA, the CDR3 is TGTGCCTGGAGTGTACCCCAGGGGGCGCCCCACGAGCAGTACTTC. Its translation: CAWSVPQGAPHEQYF.

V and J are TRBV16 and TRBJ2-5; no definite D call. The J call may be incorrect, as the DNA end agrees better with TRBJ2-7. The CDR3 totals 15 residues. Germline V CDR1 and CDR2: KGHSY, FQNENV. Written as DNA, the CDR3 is TGTGCCAGCAGCGTTAACCCGAAAAGTGCCTACGAGCAGTACTTC. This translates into CASSVNPKSAYEQYF.

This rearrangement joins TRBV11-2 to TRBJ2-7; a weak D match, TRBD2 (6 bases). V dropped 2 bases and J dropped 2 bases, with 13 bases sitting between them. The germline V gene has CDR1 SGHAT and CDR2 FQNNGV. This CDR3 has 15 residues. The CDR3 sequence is CASSLSGGAAYEQYF. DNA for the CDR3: TGTGCCAGCAGCTTATCCGGGGGAGCGGCCTACGAGCAGTACTTC. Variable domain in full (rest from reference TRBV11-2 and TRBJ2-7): EAGVAQSPRYKIIEKRQSVAFWCNPISGHATLYWYQQILGQGPKLLIQFQNNGVVDDSQLPKDRFSAERLKGVDSTLKIQPAKLEDSAVYLCASSLSGGAAYEQYFGPGTRLTVT.

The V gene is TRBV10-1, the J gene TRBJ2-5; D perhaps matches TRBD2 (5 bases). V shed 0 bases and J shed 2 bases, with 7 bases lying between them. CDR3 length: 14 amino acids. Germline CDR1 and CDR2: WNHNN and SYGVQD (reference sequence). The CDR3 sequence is CASSESGVQETQYF. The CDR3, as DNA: TGCGCCAGCAGTGAGTCCGGGGTACAAGAGACCCAGTACTTC.

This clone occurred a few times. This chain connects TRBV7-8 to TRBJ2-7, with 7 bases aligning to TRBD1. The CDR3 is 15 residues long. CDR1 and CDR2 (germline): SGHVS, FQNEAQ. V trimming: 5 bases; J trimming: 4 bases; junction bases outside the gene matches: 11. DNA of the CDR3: TGTGCCAGCAGCACCCCCCGAGGGGGCGGGTACGAGCAGTACTTC. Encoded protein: CASSTPRGGGYEQYF.

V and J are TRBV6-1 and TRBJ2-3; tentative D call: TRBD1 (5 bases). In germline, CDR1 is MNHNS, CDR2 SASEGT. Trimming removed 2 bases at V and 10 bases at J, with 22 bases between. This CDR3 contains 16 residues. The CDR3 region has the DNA TGTGCCAGCAGTGAACCAAGGGGTCTGCCCCCGAGGTCGCAGTATTTT. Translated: CASSEPRGLPPRSQYF.

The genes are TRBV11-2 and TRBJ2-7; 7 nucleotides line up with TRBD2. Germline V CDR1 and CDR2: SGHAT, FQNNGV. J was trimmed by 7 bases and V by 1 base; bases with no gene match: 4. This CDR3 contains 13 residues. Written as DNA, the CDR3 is TGTGCCAGCAGCTTAGGGGTAGCGGGTGAGCAGTACTTC. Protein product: CASSLGVAGEQYF.

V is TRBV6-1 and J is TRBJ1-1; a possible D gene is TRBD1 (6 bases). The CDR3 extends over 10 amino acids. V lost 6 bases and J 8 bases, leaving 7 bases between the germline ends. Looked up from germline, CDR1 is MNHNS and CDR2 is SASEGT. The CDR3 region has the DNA TGTGCCAGCAGAGACAGGGAAGCTTTCTTT. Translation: CASRDREAFF.

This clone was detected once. Written as DNA, the CDR3 is TGTGCCAGCAGCGTAGGGGGGACAGGGGTTGAAAAACTGTTTTTT. Encoded protein: CASSVGGTGVEKLFF. The chain carries TRBV9 and TRBJ1-4; 10 positions match TRBD1. The CDR3 is 15 residues long. V lost 0 bases, J lost 7 bases, and 3 bases stayed unmatched. Germline CDR1 SGDLS, CDR2 YYNGEE.

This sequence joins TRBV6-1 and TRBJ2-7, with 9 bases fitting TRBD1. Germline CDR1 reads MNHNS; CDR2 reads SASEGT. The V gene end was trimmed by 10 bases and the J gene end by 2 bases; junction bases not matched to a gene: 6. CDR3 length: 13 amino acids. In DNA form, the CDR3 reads TGTGCCATTCCGGGACAGGGACCCTACGAGCAGTACTTC. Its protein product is CAIPGQGPYEQYF.

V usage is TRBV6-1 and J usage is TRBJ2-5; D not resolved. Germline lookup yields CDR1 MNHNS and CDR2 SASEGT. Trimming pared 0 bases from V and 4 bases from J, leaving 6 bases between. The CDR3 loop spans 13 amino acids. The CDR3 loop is CASSEARRETQYF. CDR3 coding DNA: TGTGCCAGCAGTGAAGCGCGTCGAGAGACCCAGTACTTC.

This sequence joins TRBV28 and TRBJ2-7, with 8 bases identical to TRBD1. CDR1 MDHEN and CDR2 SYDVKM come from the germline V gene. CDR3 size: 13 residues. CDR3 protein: CAISGTGSYEQYF. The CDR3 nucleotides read TGTGCGATATCCGGGACAGGTAGCTACGAGCAGTACTTC.

The CDR3: CASSYWGQGGNQPQHF. The CDR3 coding sequence is TGTGCCAGCAGTTACTGGGGACAGGGGGGCAATCAGCCCCAGCATTTT. This sequence joins TRBV6-6 and TRBJ1-5; 11 bases are shared with TRBD1. The ends lost 1 base at V and 2 bases at J; junction bases unmatched: 1. The length of the CDR3 is 16 residues. The germline CDR1 and CDR2 sequences are MNHNY and SVGAGI (reference sequence).

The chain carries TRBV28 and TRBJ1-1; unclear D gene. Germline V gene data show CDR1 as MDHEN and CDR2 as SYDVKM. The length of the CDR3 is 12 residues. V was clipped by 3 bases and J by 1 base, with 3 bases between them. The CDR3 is CASSFQNTEAFF. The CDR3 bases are TGTGCCAGCAGTTTCCAGAACACTGAAGCTTTCTTT.

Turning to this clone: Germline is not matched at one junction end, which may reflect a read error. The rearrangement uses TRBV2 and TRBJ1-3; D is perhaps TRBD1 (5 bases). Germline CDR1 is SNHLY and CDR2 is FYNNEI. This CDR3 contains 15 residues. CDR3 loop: CASSDQGSSGNAIYF. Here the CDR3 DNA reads TGTGCCAGCAGTGATCAGGGTAGCTCTGGAAACGCCATATATTTT.

CDR3 coding DNA: TGTGCCAGCAGAGATAGCGTGAACACCGGGGAGCTGTTTTTT. This sequence encodes CASRDSVNTGELFF. The gene calls are TRBV6-5 and TRBJ2-2; TRBD2 is a possible D gene (5 bases). The CDR3 is made up of 14 amino acids. V was clipped by 6 bases and J by 1 base, with 9 bases between them. The germline V gene has CDR1 MNHEY and CDR2 SVGAGI.